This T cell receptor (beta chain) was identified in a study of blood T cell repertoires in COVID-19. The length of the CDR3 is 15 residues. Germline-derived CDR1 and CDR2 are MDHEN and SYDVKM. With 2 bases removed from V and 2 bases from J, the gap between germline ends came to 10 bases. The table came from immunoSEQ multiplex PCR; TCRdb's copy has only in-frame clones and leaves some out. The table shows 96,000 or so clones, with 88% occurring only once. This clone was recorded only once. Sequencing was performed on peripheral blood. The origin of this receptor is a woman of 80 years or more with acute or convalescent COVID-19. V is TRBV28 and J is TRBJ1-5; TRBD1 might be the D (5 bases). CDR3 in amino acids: CASSLLRGGNQPQHF. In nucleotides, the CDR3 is TGTGCCAGCAGTTTACTTAGGGGCGGCAATCAGCCCCAGCATTTT.